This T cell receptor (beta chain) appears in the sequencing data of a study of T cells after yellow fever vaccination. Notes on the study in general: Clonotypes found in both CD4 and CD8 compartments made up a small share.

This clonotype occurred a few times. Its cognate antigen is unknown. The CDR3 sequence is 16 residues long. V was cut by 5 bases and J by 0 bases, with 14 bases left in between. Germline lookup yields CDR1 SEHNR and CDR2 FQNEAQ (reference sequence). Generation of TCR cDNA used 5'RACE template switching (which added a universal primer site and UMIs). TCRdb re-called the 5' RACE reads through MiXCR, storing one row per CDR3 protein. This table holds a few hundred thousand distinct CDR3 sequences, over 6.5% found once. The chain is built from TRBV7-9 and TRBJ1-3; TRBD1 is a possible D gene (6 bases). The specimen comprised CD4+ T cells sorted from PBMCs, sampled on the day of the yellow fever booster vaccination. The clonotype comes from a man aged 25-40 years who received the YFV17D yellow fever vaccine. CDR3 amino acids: CASSPRGQSSGNTIYF. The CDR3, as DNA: TGTGCCAGCAGCCCTAGAGGACAGAGCTCTGGAAACACCATATATTTT. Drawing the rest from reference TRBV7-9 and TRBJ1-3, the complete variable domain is DTGVSQNPRHKITKRGQNVTFRCDPISEHNRLYWYRQTLGQGPEFLTYFQNEAQLEKSRLLSDRFSAERPKGSFSTLEIQRTEQGDSAMYLCASSPRGQSSGNTIYFGEGSWLTVV.